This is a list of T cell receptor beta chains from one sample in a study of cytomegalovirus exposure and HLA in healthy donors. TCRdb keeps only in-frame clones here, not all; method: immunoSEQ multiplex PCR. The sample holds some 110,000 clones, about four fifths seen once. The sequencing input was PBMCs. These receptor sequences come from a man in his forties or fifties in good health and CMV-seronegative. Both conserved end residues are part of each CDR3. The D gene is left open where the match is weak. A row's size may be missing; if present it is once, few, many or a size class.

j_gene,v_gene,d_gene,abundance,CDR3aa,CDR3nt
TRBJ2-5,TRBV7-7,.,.,CASSSSRGPETQYF,TGTGCCAGCAGCTCAAGCAGGGGTCCAGAGACCCAGTACTTC
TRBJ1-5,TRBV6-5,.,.,CASSYGGGGNQPQHF,TGTGCCAGCAGTTACGGGGGGGGCGGCAATCAGCCCCAGCATTTT
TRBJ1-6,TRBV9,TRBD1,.,CASSPRQGRSPLHF,TGTGCCAGCAGCCCTCGACAGGGCCGCTCACCCCTCCACTTT
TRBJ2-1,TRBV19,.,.,CASSIGAGINEQFF,TGTGCCAGTAGTATCGGTGCAGGTATTAATGAGCAGTTCTTC
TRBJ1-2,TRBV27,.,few,CASSLAEAGGYTF,TGTGCCAGCAGTTTAGCCGAGGCCGGGGGCTACACCTTC
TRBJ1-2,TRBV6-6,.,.,CASSYSGPGYGYTF,TGTGCCAGCAGTTACTCAGGCCCGGGGTATGGCTACACCTTC
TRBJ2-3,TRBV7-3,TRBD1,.,CASSFFRGGLGADTQYF,TGTGCCAGCAGCTTTTTTAGAGGGGGCCTGGGCGCAGATACGCAGTATTTT
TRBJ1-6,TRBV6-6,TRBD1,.,CASILQGANNSPLHF,TGTGCCAGCATCCTACAGGGGGCCAATAATTCACCCCTCCACTTT
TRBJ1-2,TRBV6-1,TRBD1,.,CATLSRDRGDYGYTF,TGTGCCACCCTCTCGCGGGACAGGGGTGACTATGGCTACACCTTC
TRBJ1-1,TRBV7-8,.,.,CASSPLGGGTEAFF,TGTGCCAGCAGCCCCTTGGGGGGGGGCACTGAAGCTTTCTTT
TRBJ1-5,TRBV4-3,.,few,CASSQDPTPRNQPQHF,TGCGCCAGCAGCCAAGATCCGACACCTCGAAATCAGCCCCAGCATTTT
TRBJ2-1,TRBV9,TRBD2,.,CASSGAGGQGNEQFF,TGTGCCAGCAGCGGAGCGGGGGGGCAGGGTAATGAGCAGTTCTTC
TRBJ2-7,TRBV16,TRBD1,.,CASVPGQGEYEQYF,TGTGCCAGCGTTCCGGGACAGGGGGAATACGAGCAGTACTTC
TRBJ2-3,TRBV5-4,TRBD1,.,CASSQGDGASTDTQYF,TGTGCCAGCAGCCAGGGGGACGGAGCTAGCACAGATACGCAGTATTTT
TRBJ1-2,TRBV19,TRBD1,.,CASRDRPHLPSYGYTF,TGTGCCAGTAGGGACAGGCCTCACCTTCCCTCTTATGGCTACACCTTC
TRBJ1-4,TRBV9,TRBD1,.,CASSAGTGITNEKLFF,TGTGCCAGCAGCGCCGGGACAGGGATAACTAATGAAAAACTGTTTTTT
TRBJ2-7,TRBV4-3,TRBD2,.,CASSQYSGGSAYEQYF,TGCGCCAGCAGCCAATATAGCGGGGGGTCTGCCTACGAGCAGTACTTC
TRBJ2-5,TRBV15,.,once,CATSRRLDQETQYF,TGTGCCACCAGCAGGCGACTGGACCAAGAGACCCAGTACTTC
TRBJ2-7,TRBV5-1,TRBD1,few,CASRHPGQGNEQYF,TGCGCCAGCAGGCACCCGGGACAGGGAAACGAGCAGTACTTC
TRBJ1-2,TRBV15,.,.,CATSRDLEGRYGYTF,TGTGCCACCAGCAGAGATCTGGAGGGACGCTATGGCTACACCTTC
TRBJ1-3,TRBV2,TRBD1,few,CASSDRAGNTIYF,TGTGCCAGCAGCGACAGGGCAGGAAACACCATATATTTT
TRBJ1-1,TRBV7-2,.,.,CASSLGADPGTEAFF,TGTGCCAGCAGCTTAGGAGCAGACCCGGGCACTGAAGCTTTCTTT
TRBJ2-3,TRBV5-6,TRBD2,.,CASSLASGADTQYF,TGTGCCAGCAGCTTGGCTAGCGGGGCAGATACGCAGTATTTT
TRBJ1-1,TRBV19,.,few,CASTPHGGLNTEAFF,TGTGCCAGTACCCCTCACGGGGGACTAAACACTGAAGCTTTCTTT
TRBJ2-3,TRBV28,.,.,CASSTGIKNTDTQYF,TGTGCCAGCAGTACAGGGATAAAGAACACAGATACGCAGTATTTT
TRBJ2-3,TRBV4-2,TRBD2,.,CASSDSGGPLSTDTQYF,TGTGCCAGCAGCGATAGCGGGGGCCCGTTGAGCACAGATACGCAGTATTTT
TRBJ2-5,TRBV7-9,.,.,CASSLVVTDSLQTQYF,TGTGCCAGCAGCTTAGTAGTGACAGACAGCCTTCAGACCCAGTACTTC
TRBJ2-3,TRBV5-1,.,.,CASSLVGGTGKTDTQYF,TGCGCCAGCAGCTTGGTAGGAGGGACTGGAAAAACAGATACGCAGTATTTT
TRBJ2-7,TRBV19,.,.,CASSSMGGYEQYF,TGTGCCAGTAGTTCGATGGGGGGCTACGAGCAGTACTTC
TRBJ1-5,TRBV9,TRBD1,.,CATPPPNPRDREFRGNQPQHF,TGTGCCACCCCACCCCCCAACCCCAGGGACAGGGAATTTAGGGGCAATCAGCCTCAGCATTTT
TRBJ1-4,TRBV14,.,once,CASSQEWMEWKLFF,TGTGCCAGCAGCCAAGAGTGGATGGAGTGGAAACTGTTTTTT
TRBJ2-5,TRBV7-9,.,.,CASSANRQETQYF,TGTGCCAGCAGCGCGAACAGGCAAGAGACCCAGTACTTC
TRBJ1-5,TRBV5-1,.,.,CASSLEGQDQPQHF,TGCGCCAGCAGTTTAGAGGGTCAGGACCAGCCCCAGCATTTT
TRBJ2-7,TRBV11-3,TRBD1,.,CASSPGQALSYEQYF,TGTGCCAGCAGCCCCGGACAGGCACTTTCCTACGAGCAGTACTTC
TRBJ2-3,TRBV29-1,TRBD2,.,CSVERGGTDTQYF,TGCAGCGTTGAGCGGGGGGGCACAGATACGCAGTATTTT
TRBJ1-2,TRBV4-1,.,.,CASSQPTTRNYGYTF,TGCGCCAGCAGCCAACCGACTACACGAAACTATGGCTACACCTTC
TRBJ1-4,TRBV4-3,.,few,CASSQDRSLGRKLFF,TGCGCCAGCAGCCAAGATCGGAGCCTCGGGAGAAAACTGTTTTTT
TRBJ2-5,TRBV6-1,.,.,CASSYGQSQETQYF,TGTGCCAGCAGCTACGGACAGTCCCAAGAGACCCAGTACTTC
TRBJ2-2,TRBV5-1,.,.,CASSLGLGAWAGELFF,TGCGCCAGCAGCTTGGGACTAGGGGCTTGGGCCGGGGAGCTGTTTTTT
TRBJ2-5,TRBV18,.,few,CASSPSPETQYF,TGTGCCAGCTCCCCGTCCCCGGAGACCCAGTACTTC
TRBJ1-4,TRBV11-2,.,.,CASSLVGRATNEKLFF,TGTGCCAGCAGCTTAGTCGGGAGGGCAACTAATGAAAAACTGTTTTTT
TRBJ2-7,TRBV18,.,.,CASSPDAVTYEQYF,TGTGCCAGCTCACCTGATGCAGTCACCTACGAGCAGTACTTC
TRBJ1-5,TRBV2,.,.,CASSYREASNQPQHF,TGTGCCAGCAGTTACAGGGAAGCGAGCAATCAGCCCCAGCATTTT
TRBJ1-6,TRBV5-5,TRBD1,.,CASSSLQGGNSPLHF,TGTGCCAGCAGCTCCCTACAGGGGGGAAATTCACCCCTCCACTTT
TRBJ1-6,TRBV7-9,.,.,CASSPGSGGSPLHF,TGTGCCAGCAGCCCCGGCTCGGGGGGTTCACCCCTCCACTTT
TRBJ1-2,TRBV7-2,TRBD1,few,CASSLGTGRYGYTF,TGTGCCAGCAGCTTGGGGACAGGCCGCTATGGCTACACCTTC